The source of this T cell receptor beta chain is a study of blood T cell repertoires in COVID-19. A note on this clone: Additional DNA sequences in this sample encode the identical CDR3.

Sequencing used immunoSEQ multiplex PCR; TCRdb keeps in-frame clones, though not all of them. The sample consists of under 100,000 clones, about nine tenths of them appearing once. The germline CDR1 and CDR2 sequences are SEHNR and FQNEAQ (reference sequence). There are 15 residues in the CDR3. The V gene lost 6 bases and the J gene lost 0 bases, with 9 bases spanning the gap. The sequenced material came from peripheral blood. This TCR was sampled from a male donor with acute or convalescent COVID-19. This chain connects TRBV7-9 to TRBJ2-6; no definite D call. In nucleotides, the CDR3 is TGTGCCAGCAGTTTAAGCCGCTCTGGGGCCAACGTCCTGACTTTC. Its protein is CASSLSRSGANVLTF.